A single sample is the source of the 17 T cell receptor beta chains below, sequenced in a study of Ad26.COV2.S vaccination and SARS-CoV-2 variants. The assay was immunoSEQ multiplex PCR, and TCRdb's table has in-frame clones only and misses some. Here the sample spans about 350,000 clones, about 91% being singletons. The specimen was peripheral blood, collected after recovery from COVID-19. These receptors all come from a human donor who had recovered from COVID-19.

The chain uses TRBV4-1 and TRBJ1-1; 7 positions match TRBD1. The length of the CDR3 is 18 residues. From germline, CDR1 is MGHRA and CDR2 YSYEKL. The J segment lost 4 bases and the V segment lost 0 bases, leaving 14 bases of the junction unmatched. The DNA for the CDR3 is TGCGCCAGCAGCCAAGATGTAGGCAGGGGGGCCGGCGGCACTGAAGCTTTCTTT. This gives the protein CASSQDVGRGAGGTEAFF.

This chain connects TRBV5-1 to TRBJ2-1; no clear D gene. CDR3 length equals 15 residues. Germline V gene sequence: CDR1 SGHRS, CDR2 YFSETQ. Trimming left V 3 bases short and J 1 base short, with 11 bases between. The CDR3 coding sequence is TGCGCCAGCAGCTCACAGTTTTCATCCTACAATGAGCAGTTCTTC. Its translation is CASSSQFSSYNEQFF. The whole variable domain, filled in from reference TRBV5-1 and TRBJ2-1, reads KAGVTQTPRYLIKTRGQQVTLSCSPISGHRSVSWYQQTPGQGLQFLFEYFSETQRNKGNFPGRFSGRQFSNSRSEMNVSTLELGDSALYLCASSSQFSSYNEQFFGPGTRLTVL.

V and J are TRBV4-3 and TRBJ2-1, with D tentatively TRBD1 (6 bases). Trimming shortened V by 3 bases and J by 7 bases, and 19 bases separated the two germline ends. The CDR3 covers 16 residues. Germline values: CDR1 LGHNA, CDR2 YSLEER. In DNA form, the CDR3 reads TGCGCCAGCAGCCAGGGGGTGCCAGGGGCCGAGAATGAGCAGTTCTTC. Translating gives CASSQGVPGAENEQFF.

The rearrangement links TRBV3-1 (or the pseudogene TRBV3-2) to TRBJ2-3; 8 bases map to TRBD1. The CDR3 is 17 residues long. V trimming: 0 bases; J trimming: 6 bases; junction bases outside the gene matches: 11. Germline lookup yields CDR1 LGHDT and CDR2 YNNKEL (reference sequence). CDR3 nucleotide sequence: TGTGCCAGCAGCCAAGATCGCAGGACAGGGCTTAGTGATACGCAGTATTTT. Its protein is CASSQDRRTGLSDTQYF.

A note on this clone: This sample includes further DNA sequences coding for the same CDR3. The gene calls are TRBV9 and TRBJ1-3; D is possibly TRBD1 (5 bases). The germline V gene encodes CDR1 SGDLS and CDR2 YYNGEE. V gave up 0 bases and J gave up 2 bases, with 12 bases separating them. This CDR3 has 16 amino acids. The CDR3 coding sequence is TGTGCCAGCAGCGTAGCTCTCAGGGAAACTGGAAACACCATATATTTT. Amino acid sequence: CASSVALRETGNTIYF.

J is TRBJ1-1 and V is TRBV10-3; D remains ambiguous. CDR3 length equals 13 residues. The germline V and J ends were trimmed by 6 bases and 4 bases, with 12 bases remaining between them. Germline V gives CDR1 ENHRY, CDR2 SYGVKD. CDR3 region: CAISPGTSTEAFF. CDR3 nucleotides: TGTGCCATCAGCCCGGGTACATCCACTGAAGCTTTCTTT.

Note on this clone: In the same sample, other DNA sequences code for this CDR3. This sequence joins TRBV4-3 and TRBJ2-3; D unresolved. CDR1 and CDR2 from the germline V gene are LGHNA and YSLEER. The CDR3 spans 15 residues. Trimming left V 0 bases short and J 3 bases short, with 10 bases between. The CDR3 sequence: CASSQDWVGTDTQYF. The CDR3 coding sequence is TGCGCCAGCAGCCAAGACTGGGTTGGAACAGATACGCAGTATTTT.

This clone was seen a single time. The chain combines TRBV12-5 with TRBJ2-7, with D possibly matching TRBD1 (5 bases). The V end was cut by 8 bases, the J end by 3 bases, with 8 bases between. CDR3 length equals 11 residues. The germline V gene encodes CDR1 LGHNT and CDR2 FRNRAP. The CDR3 DNA follows: TGTGCTAGTAGACAGAACTACGAGCAGTACTTC. It is translated as CASRQNYEQYF.

The chain combines TRBV6-5 with TRBJ2-2; a possible D gene is TRBD1 (6 bases). The CDR3 spans 14 residues. Per germline, CDR1 MNHEY and CDR2 SVGAGI. Trimming removed 7 bases at V and 3 bases at J, with 12 bases between. CDR3 nucleotides: TGTGCCAGCACGATGGGGGCGTACACCGGGGAGCTGTTTTTT. Its translation: CASTMGAYTGELFF.

In its sample, this clone was seen a few times. This sequence joins TRBV9 and TRBJ1-3, with 7 bases matching TRBD1. Trimming removed 5 bases from V and 4 bases from J; junction bases left unmatched: 6. The CDR3 contains 14 residues. Germline CDR1 reads SGDLS; CDR2 reads YYNGEE. CDR3 in amino acids: CASSRQGSGNTIYF. DNA of the CDR3: TGTGCCAGCAGTCGACAGGGTTCCGGAAACACCATATATTTT.

This chain links TRBV15 with TRBJ1-3; tentative D call: TRBD1 (6 bases). Germline values: CDR1 LNHNV, CDR2 YYDKDF (reference sequence). Trimming left V 3 bases short and J 1 base short, with 10 bases between. This CDR3 comprises 15 residues. CDR3 nucleotides: TGTGCCACCAGCAGGGAGGGGGGATCTGGAAACACCATATATTTT. Translating it yields CATSREGGSGNTIYF.

The chain is built from TRBV27 and TRBJ2-3; D ambiguous. From germline, CDR1 is MNHEY and CDR2 SMNVEV (reference sequence). This CDR3 spans 14 amino acids. The V and J ends lost 3 bases and 2 bases respectively, with 9 bases between them. The CDR3 DNA sequence: TGTGCCAGCAGTTTGGCCGCTATCACAGATACGCAGTATTTT. Translation: CASSLAAITDTQYF.

The V and J genes are TRBV5-6 and TRBJ1-2; tentatively, D is TRBD1 (6 bases). The V gene's germline CDR1 is SGHDT and CDR2 YYEEEE. Trimming shortened V by 7 bases and J by 8 bases, and 18 bases separated the two germline ends. The CDR3 runs 13 residues. This CDR3 reads CASLPGGREGYTF. CDR3 coding DNA: TGTGCCAGCCTGCCTGGGGGGCGGGAAGGCTACACCTTC.

This rearrangement joins TRBV5-1 to TRBJ2-2; D possibly corresponds to TRBD1 (6 bases). Trimming removed 4 bases from V and 4 bases from J, with 11 bases in between. The CDR3 is made up of 14 amino acids. Per the germline V gene, CDR1 is SGHRS and CDR2 is YFSETQ. CDR3 sequence (DNA): TGCGCCAGCAGCCGAGGGGGTCCCACCGGGGAGCTGTTTTTT. Translation: CASSRGGPTGELFF.

V and J are TRBV12-5 and TRBJ2-2; possible D gene TRBD1, 5 bases. Trimming shortened V by 6 bases and J by 9 bases, and 8 bases separated the two germline ends. Per germline, CDR1 LGHNT and CDR2 FRNRAP. The CDR3 runs to 11 residues. CDR3 sequence (DNA): TGTGCTAGTGGACAGGAGCGGGAGCTGTTTTTT. Its translation is CASGQERELFF.

The V call is TRBV5-1, the J call TRBJ2-6, with 9 positions matching TRBD1. The CDR3 runs 18 residues. V trimming: 1 base; J trimming: 4 bases; junction bases outside the gene matches: 9. Germline lookup yields CDR1 SGHRS and CDR2 YFSETQ. The CDR3 loop reads CASSLFAQGAEGANVLTF. The CDR3 coding sequence is TGCGCCAGCAGCTTGTTCGCACAGGGGGCCGAAGGGGCCAACGTCCTGACTTTC. Filled out from reference TRBV5-1 and TRBJ2-6, the complete variable domain reads KAGVTQTPRYLIKTRGQQVTLSCSPISGHRSVSWYQQTPGQGLQFLFEYFSETQRNKGNFPGRFSGRQFSNSRSEMNVSTLELGDSALYLCASSLFAQGAEGANVLTFGAGSRLTVL.

This sequence joins TRBV19 and TRBJ2-7; 7 bases map to TRBD2. V was pared by 3 bases and J by 2 bases, with 4 bases of the junction left unmatched. The CDR3 is 14 residues long. The germline V gene encodes CDR1 LNHDA and CDR2 SQIVND (reference sequence). The CDR3 protein is CASSIVGGTYEQYF. In DNA, the CDR3 is TGTGCCAGTAGTATCGTGGGGGGGACCTACGAGCAGTACTTC.